The 26 T cell receptor beta chains below were found in one sample sequenced in a study of blood T cell repertoires in COVID-19. Libraries were prepared by immunoSEQ multiplex PCR; TCRdb keeps only in-frame clonotypes and omits some of them. The table includes about 270,000 clones, about 87% detected once. Sequencing used PBMCs or T cells enriched from blood (not recorded which). The source of these receptors is a woman aged 50 to 60 who had recovered from COVID-19.

The J gene is TRBJ2-7, the V gene TRBV5-4; 8 positions agree with TRBD1. This CDR3 spans 15 amino acids. Germline loops: CDR1 SGHNT, CDR2 YYREEE (reference sequence). J lost 4 bases, V lost 0 bases, and 6 bases had no gene match. CDR3: CASSLGTGFYYEQYF. Here the CDR3 DNA reads TGTGCCAGCAGCTTGGGGACAGGGTTTTATTACGAGCAGTACTTC.

This CDR3 reads CASSQDWGQGKQPQHF. DNA for the CDR3: TGCGCCAGCAGCCAAGATTGGGGACAGGGTAAACAGCCCCAGCATTTT. The chain links TRBV4-1 to TRBJ1-5; 9 bases agree with TRBD1. Germline lookup yields CDR1 MGHRA and CDR2 YSYEKL. V trimming: 0 bases; J trimming: 7 bases; junction bases outside the gene matches: 7. The CDR3 length is 16 residues.

The chain is built from TRBV7-9 and TRBJ1-1; D unclear. Germline CDR1 reads SEHNR; CDR2 reads FQNEAQ (reference sequence). The CDR3 sequence is 14 residues long. The V end was cut by 4 bases, the J end by 9 bases, with 18 bases between. The CDR3 sequence is CASSSTNSIPQAFF. Written as DNA, the CDR3 is TGTGCCAGCAGCTCCACCAACTCGATCCCTCAAGCTTTCTTT.

This rearrangement joins TRBV7-2 to TRBJ2-7; 13 nucleotides agree with TRBD2. Unmatched junction bases numbered 0, after V lost 1 base and J lost 0 bases. CDR1 SGHTA and CDR2 FQGNSA come from the germline V gene. The length of the CDR3 is 16 residues. CDR3 coding DNA: TGTGCCAGCAGCTTAGGGACTAGCGGGAGCTCCTACGAGCAGTACTTC. This gives the protein CASSLGTSGSSYEQYF.

This clone was detected once. The V gene is TRBV14, the J gene TRBJ1-1, with D maybe TRBD1 (6 bases). V lost 2 bases and J lost 5, with 15 bases in between. CDR3 length equals 15 residues. The germline CDR1 and CDR2 sequences are SGHDN and FVKESK. CDR3 region: CASSQPQGGRTEAFF. For the CDR3, the DNA is TGTGCCAGCAGCCAACCACAGGGTGGACGAACTGAAGCTTTCTTT.

The V gene is TRBV6-2 or TRBV6-3, the J gene TRBJ2-7; 15 bases match TRBD2. This CDR3 region has 16 residues. Per germline, CDR1 MNHEY and CDR2 SVGEGT. V gave up 6 bases and J gave up 1 base; unmatched junction bases: 4. The CDR3 is CASSRGLAGGSYEQYF. DNA for the CDR3: TGTGCCAGCAGCCGAGGACTAGCGGGAGGGTCCTACGAGCAGTACTTC.

The gene calls are TRBV5-8 and TRBJ1-4; D uncertain. The CDR3 is made up of 15 amino acids. Germline loops: CDR1 SGHTS, CDR2 YDEGEE. The V and J ends lost 5 bases and 7 bases respectively, with 18 bases between them. The CDR3 loop is CASRAGGRRAEKLFF. The CDR3 DNA sequence: TGTGCCAGCAGGGCGGGAGGCCGGAGAGCTGAAAAACTGTTTTTT.

V gene TRBV7-9 combines with J gene TRBJ2-3; no reliable D call. Germline V lookup: CDR1 SEHNR, CDR2 FQNEAQ (reference sequence). This CDR3 has 12 residues. The V gene lost 7 bases and the J gene lost 6 bases, with 11 bases spanning the gap. CDR3 coding DNA: TGTGCCAGCAAGCCCAACCCCGATACGCAGTATTTT. Protein: CASKPNPDTQYF.

As regards this clone: Being one base from a much bigger clone, this may be a read error. The same CDR3 is also encoded by other DNA sequences in this sample. The V and J genes are TRBV7-2 and TRBJ2-7; TRBD1 matches 9 bases. Germline-derived CDR1 and CDR2 are SGHTA and FQGNSA. V was pared by 4 bases and J by 3 bases, with 1 base of the junction left unmatched. The CDR3 totals 13 residues. The chain's CDR3 is CASSSDRGYEQYF. In DNA form, the CDR3 reads TGTGCCAGCAGCTCGGACAGGGGCTACGAGCAGTACTTC. The full variable domain, rest sourced from reference TRBV7-2 and TRBJ2-7, is GAGVSQSPSNKVTEKGKDVELRCDPISGHTALYWYRQSLGQGLEFLIYFQGNSAPDKSGLPSDRFSAERTGGSVSTLTIQRTQQEDSAVYLCASSSDRGYEQYFGPGTRLTVT.

The CDR3: CASSQDERGGEQYF. Here the CDR3 DNA reads TGTGCCAGCAGCCAAGATGAGCGAGGTGGCGAGCAGTACTTC. This chain joins TRBV4-2 and TRBJ2-7, with D hard to call. Germline CDR1 is LGHNA and CDR2 is YNFKEQ. This CDR3 region has 14 residues. V shed 0 bases and J shed 6 bases, with 12 bases lying between them.

In DNA, the CDR3 is TGTGCCAGCAGTTTAGGGCAGGCCTACAATGAGCAGTTCTTC. Translating it yields CASSLGQAYNEQFF. The chain uses TRBV27 and TRBJ2-1; D ambiguous. CDR1 and CDR2 (germline): MNHEY, SMNVEV (reference sequence). V lost 2 bases to trimming and J lost 2 bases, with 7 bases between them. This CDR3 comprises 14 residues.

The chain links TRBV18 to TRBJ2-5, with 7 bases that match TRBD1. The CDR3 length is 14 residues. Germline lookup yields CDR1 KGHSH and CDR2 LQKENI. V was clipped by 2 bases and J by 4 bases; unmatched bases: 4. Written as DNA, the CDR3 is TGTGCCAGCTCACCAAAAAGACAGGGAGAGACCCAGTACTTC. Translating gives CASSPKRQGETQYF. Complete variable domain (other parts from reference TRBV18 and TRBJ2-5): NAGVMQNPRHLVRRRGQEARLRCSPMKGHSHVYWYRQLPEEGLKFMVYLQKENIIDESGMPKERFSAEFPKEGPSILRIQQVVRGDSAAYFCASSPKRQGETQYFGPGTRLLVL.

This chain connects TRBV7-6 to TRBJ2-2; 8 bases align to TRBD2. This CDR3 comprises 16 residues. V shed 7 bases and J 0 bases; nucleotides not matched to a gene: 7. Germline CDR1 is SGHVS and CDR2 is FNYEAQ. The CDR3 sequence: CASTKTSASNTGELFF. The CDR3 DNA follows: TGTGCCAGCACCAAGACTAGCGCCTCGAACACCGGGGAGCTGTTTTTT. The full variable domain, in which reference TRBV7-6 and TRBJ2-2 provide the parts outside the CDR3, is GAGVSQSPRYKVTKRGQDVALRCDPISGHVSLYWYRQALGQGPEFLTYFNYEAQQDKSGLPNDRFSAERPEGSISTLTIQRTEQRDSAMYRCASTKTSASNTGELFFGEGSRLTVL.

This chain joins TRBV15 and TRBJ1-1, with D unclear. Deletions cut 0 bases from V and 5 bases from J, with 13 bases between. The CDR3 is made up of 15 amino acids. The V gene's germline CDR1 is LNHNV and CDR2 YYDKDF (reference sequence). DNA for the CDR3: TGTGCCACCAGCAGAGATCGGGTCGGAACGACTGAAGCTTTCTTT. This sequence encodes CATSRDRVGTTEAFF.

The chain couples TRBV5-4 to TRBJ1-2; 9 bases are shared with TRBD1. V was pared by 1 base and J by 14 bases, with 15 bases of the junction left unmatched. This CDR3 has 15 amino acids. Per germline, CDR1 SGHNT and CDR2 YYREEE (reference sequence). The CDR3 sequence: CASSLRRSDRGEETF. The CDR3 nucleotides read TGTGCCAGCAGCTTGCGTCGGTCCGACAGGGGGGAGGAAACCTTC.

The V gene is TRBV28, the J gene TRBJ1-5, with D unclear. The CDR3 extends over 14 amino acids. The germline V and J ends were trimmed by 4 bases and 3 bases, with 10 bases remaining between them. Germline V CDR1 and CDR2: MDHEN, SYDVKM. The CDR3 bases are TGTGCCAGCAGTTATGGGCAGGTCAATCAGCCCCAGCATTTT. Residues: CASSYGQVNQPQHF.

This chain uses TRBV18 with TRBJ2-6; 8 bases match TRBD2. Germline V gene lookup returns CDR1 KGHSH and CDR2 LQKENI. The V and J ends lost 0 bases and 3 bases, in that order; junction bases with no gene match: 19. The CDR3 contains 22 residues. CDR3 DNA sequence: TGTGCCAGCTCACCACCTTCTTCCCCTTGGGCAGCGGGAGTATATGGGGCCAACGTCCTGACTTTC. Translating it yields CASSPPSSPWAAGVYGANVLTF.

In nucleotides, the CDR3 is TGTGCCAGCAGTTACTCGAATTCCCAGACTGCTGGCTACACCTTC. This sequence encodes CASSYSNSQTAGYTF. This chain connects TRBV6-5 to TRBJ1-2, with unresolved D. Trimming took off 0 bases at V and 7 bases at J, with 15 bases between the two ends. Germline V lookup: CDR1 MNHEY, CDR2 SVGAGI. CDR3 length equals 15 residues.

The V gene is TRBV4-1, the J gene TRBJ1-2; D may be TRBD1 (6 bases). V was cut by 1 base and J by 2 bases, with 17 bases left in between. The CDR3 loop spans 17 amino acids. Germline CDR1 is MGHRA and CDR2 is YSYEKL. The DNA for the CDR3 is TGCGCCAGCAGCCAAGTTCTGGGGGCCCCGGCGAACTATGGCTACACCTTC. Its protein is CASSQVLGAPANYGYTF.

This clone was seen a few times. The V gene is TRBV7-3, the J gene TRBJ2-1; 11 positions agree with TRBD2. Germline V gene sequence: CDR1 SGHTA, CDR2 FQGTGA. The CDR3 is 15 residues long. V was pared by 5 bases and J by 2 bases, with 2 bases of the junction left unmatched. The CDR3 region is CASSLAGGTYNEQFF. DNA of the CDR3: TGTGCCAGCAGCCTAGCGGGAGGCACCTACAATGAGCAGTTCTTC. The complete variable domain, with remaining parts taken from reference TRBV7-3 and TRBJ2-1, reads GAGVSQTPSNKVTEKGKYVELRCDPISGHTALYWYRQSLGQGPEFLIYFQGTGAADDSGLPNDRFFAVRPEGSVSTLKIQRTERGDSAVYLCASSLAGGTYNEQFFGPGTRLTVL.

The chain employs TRBV6-6 and TRBJ1-6, with TRBD1 as a possible D gene (5 bases). Trimming stripped 8 bases from V and 4 bases from J, with 15 bases between. CDR1 is MNHNY, CDR2 SVGAGI, per germline (reference sequence). The CDR3 runs 15 residues. In nucleotides, the CDR3 is TGTGCCAGCTCCCTGGGGCGGGATTATAATTCACCCCTCCACTTT. It yields the protein CASSLGRDYNSPLHF.

The chain couples TRBV19 to TRBJ2-7, with D possibly being TRBD2 (6 bases). CDR1 LNHDA and CDR2 SQIVND come from the germline V gene (reference sequence). There are 15 residues in the CDR3. With 3 bases removed from V and 8 bases from J, the gap between germline ends came to 20 bases. Here the CDR3 reads CASSMGGPTGTKQYF. In DNA form, the CDR3 reads TGTGCCAGTAGTATGGGAGGCCCGACGGGCACGAAGCAGTACTTC. The whole variable domain, filled in from reference TRBV19 and TRBJ2-7, reads DGGITQSPKYLFRKEGQNVTLSCEQNLNHDAMYWYRQDPGQGLRLIYYSQIVNDFQKGDIAEGYSVSREKKESFPLTVTSAQKNPTAFYLCASSMGGPTGTKQYFGPGTRLTVT.

This chain joins TRBV15 and TRBJ1-6; 8 bases fit TRBD1. The V gene end was trimmed by 5 bases and the J gene end by 10 bases; junction bases not matched to a gene: 7. This CDR3 spans 14 amino acids. Germline V gene lookup returns CDR1 LNHNV and CDR2 YYDKDF (reference sequence). CDR3 in DNA: TGTGCCACCAGCCCCGGGACAGGAGGCTCACCCCTCCACTTT. Residues: CATSPGTGGSPLHF.

This clone showed up just once. The chain recombines TRBV11-2 with TRBJ2-1; 11 positions match TRBD2. The CDR3 totals 15 residues. V lost 5 bases to trimming and J lost 6 bases; unmatched junction nucleotides: 6. The V gene's germline CDR1 is SGHAT and CDR2 FQNNGV. DNA of the CDR3: TGTGCCAGCAGCGAAACTAGCGGGAGAGGCAATGAGCAGTTCTTC. Its translation is CASSETSGRGNEQFF.

V usage is TRBV5-1 and J usage is TRBJ1-1; a weak D match, TRBD1 (6 bases). The CDR3 sequence is 14 residues long. Trimming removed 1 base at V and 1 base at J, with 8 bases between. Germline CDR1 reads SGHRS; CDR2 reads YFSETQ. This chain's CDR3 is CASSLLGGNTEAFF. CDR3 in DNA: TGCGCCAGCAGCTTGTTAGGGGGGAACACTGAAGCTTTCTTT.

This clone has a handful of counts. The gene calls are TRBV15 and TRBJ1-1; no clear D. Germline-derived CDR1 and CDR2 are LNHNV and YYDKDF (reference sequence). The CDR3 length is 14 residues. Trimming shortened V by 0 bases and J by 6 bases, and 11 bases separated the two germline ends. As DNA, the CDR3 is TGTGCCACCAGCAGAGAAGGCGGGCAGGCTGAAGCTTTCTTT. Translated, it gives CATSREGGQAEAFF.